These 11 T cell receptor beta chains share one sample of origin, sequenced in a study of T cells after yellow fever vaccination. Each CDR3 protein is one row after TCRdb ran MiXCR on the 5' RACE reads. The sample has almost 30,000 distinct CDR3 sequences, under 6% seen once. The sequencing used CD8+ T cells sorted from PBMCs, collected 10 days after the yellow fever booster vaccination. These receptor sequences come from a man aged 30 to 39 who received the YFV17D yellow fever vaccine.

This clonotype has ten or more counts. This chain connects TRBV10-3 to TRBJ1-4; tentative D call: TRBD1 (6 bases). This CDR3 comprises 14 residues. V was shortened by 0 bases and J by 12 bases, with 14 bases between the two germline ends. Germline loops: CDR1 ENHRY, CDR2 SYGVKD. The CDR3 loop reads CAISESSGALELFF. In nucleotides, the CDR3 is TGTGCCATCAGTGAGTCGTCGGGGGCGTTGGAACTGTTTTTT.

This clonotype was recorded at least ten times. The gene calls are TRBV25-1 and TRBJ2-3; D may be TRBD1 (5 bases). The germline V gene has CDR1 MGHDK and CDR2 SYGVNS. This CDR3 contains 12 residues. V was trimmed by 7 bases and J by 7 bases, leaving 12 bases between them. Written as DNA, the CDR3 is TGTGCCAGCAAGGAAGACAGCCATACGCAGTATTTT. Its translation: CASKEDSHTQYF.

This clonotype was detected ten times or more. The chain recombines TRBV12-3 or TRBV12-4 with TRBJ2-2; D uncertain. The CDR3 length is 13 residues. V was cut by 3 bases and J by 3 bases, with 5 bases left in between. For the CDR3, the DNA is TGTGCCAGCAGTTTTGGGTACACCGGGGAGCTGTTTTTT. The encoded protein is CASSFGYTGELFF.

This clonotype showed up many times. V gene TRBV12-3 or TRBV12-4 combines with J gene TRBJ2-2; no clear D gene. The CDR3 length is 16 residues. Trimming left V 6 bases short and J 4 bases short, with 18 bases between. CDR3 loop: CASSLPYFKPTGELFF. The CDR3 bases are TGTGCCAGCAGCCTGCCCTATTTTAAACCCACCGGGGAGCTGTTTTTT.

This clonotype came up many times. This chain links TRBV7-6 with TRBJ2-7; D may be TRBD1 or TRBD2 (5 bases each). V was clipped by 7 bases and J by 6 bases, with 19 bases between them. This CDR3 comprises 14 residues. Germline V CDR1 and CDR2: SGHVS, FNYEAQ. CDR3: CASTPGSRDGEQYF. The CDR3 DNA reads TGTGCCAGCACCCCAGGCTCCAGGGACGGCGAGCAGTACTTC.

The chain has TRBV4-1 and TRBJ1-5; weak D call: TRBD1 (6 bases). The CDR3 runs 14 residues. CDR1 and CDR2 (germline): MGHRA, YSYEKL. V was clipped by 5 bases and J by 9 bases, with 17 bases between them. CDR3 protein: CASSLAGGAGPQHF. CDR3 in DNA: TGCGCCAGCAGCTTAGCGGGGGGGGCAGGGCCCCAGCATTTT.

This clonotype was observed at least ten times. V and J are TRBV5-1 and TRBJ1-1; D possibly corresponds to TRBD1 (5 bases). Deletions cut 3 bases from V and 4 bases from J, with 7 bases between. Germline V CDR1 and CDR2: SGHRS, YFSETQ. The CDR3 length is 12 residues. The CDR3 DNA is TGCGCCAGCAGCTCCACAGGCACTGAAGCTTTCTTT. Residues: CASSSTGTEAFF. The full variable domain, in which reference TRBV5-1 and TRBJ1-1 provide the parts outside the CDR3, is KAGVTQTPRYLIKTRGQQVTLSCSPISGHRSVSWYQQTPGQGLQFLFEYFSETQRNKGNFPGRFSGRQFSNSRSEMNVSTLELGDSALYLCASSSTGTEAFFGQGTRLTVV.

This clonotype has ten or more counts. J is TRBJ2-3 and V is TRBV5-1, with 7 bases identical to TRBD2. The CDR3 spans 14 residues. CDR1 and CDR2 from the germline V gene are SGHRS and YFSETQ. After removal of 6 bases from V and 0 bases from J, the junction contained 4 bases not matched to a gene. CDR3 DNA: TGCGCCAGCAAGGCGGGAGTTAGCACAGATACGCAGTATTTT. This codes for CASKAGVSTDTQYF.

This clonotype was counted many times. The chain has TRBV5-8 and TRBJ1-6, with D maybe TRBD1 (5 bases). This CDR3 is 15 amino acids long. Germline-derived CDR1 and CDR2 are SGHTS and YDEGEE. V was cut by 0 bases and J by 10 bases, with 14 bases left in between. CDR3 residues: CASSLDSFQGSPLHF. The CDR3 DNA reads as TGTGCCAGCAGCTTGGACAGCTTTCAGGGATCACCCCTCCACTTT.

The table lists this clonotype with many counts. V gene TRBV7-9 combines with J gene TRBJ1-5, with a tentative D call TRBD1 (6 bases). The V and J ends lost 5 bases and 6 bases respectively, with 8 bases between them. The germline gives CDR1 SEHNR, CDR2 FQNEAQ (reference sequence). The CDR3 loop spans 12 amino acids. The CDR3 DNA sequence: TGTGCCAGCAGCGAACAGGGTCAGCCCCAGCATTTT. Amino acids: CASSEQGQPQHF.

There are many counts of this clonotype. V gene TRBV2 combines with J gene TRBJ2-7, with D unclear. Trimming removed 7 bases from V and 3 bases from J, with 16 bases in between. The CDR3 loop spans 14 amino acids. Germline V gene sequence: CDR1 SNHLY, CDR2 FYNNEI. The DNA of the CDR3 is TGTGCCAGCACCTCGCTGCAGTTACTCTACGAGCAGTACTTC. This translates into CASTSLQLLYEQYF. Using reference TRBV2 and TRBJ2-7 for the parts outside the CDR3, the full variable domain is EPEVTQTPSHQVTQMGQEVILRCVPISNHLYFYWYRQILGQKVEFLVSFYNNEISEKSEIFDDQFSVERPDGSNFTLKIRSTKLEDSAMYFCASTSLQLLYEQYFGPGTRLTVT.